This T cell receptor (beta chain) was recorded in a study of T cell changes during pregnancy in multiple sclerosis. TCRdb keeps only in-frame clones here, not all; method: immunoSEQ multiplex PCR. The sample lists approximately 50,000 clones, 92% occurring once. This clone was picked up one time. The germline gives CDR1 LNHNV, CDR2 YYDKDF (reference sequence). The CDR3 extends over 17 amino acids. The J segment lost 6 bases and the V segment lost 2 bases, leaving 10 bases of the junction unmatched. The TCR sequence derives from a female donor with multiple sclerosis, enrolled in a pregnancy study. The rearrangement uses TRBV15 and TRBJ2-7; 13 positions agree with TRBD2. The sequencing used CD4+ T cells from peripheral blood mononuclear cells, collected after pregnancy. The CDR3 sequence: CATSRNIRTSGRSEQYF. The CDR3 DNA reads as TGTGCCACCAGCAGAAATATCCGGACTAGCGGGAGAAGCGAGCAGTACTTC.